One T cell receptor (beta chain) is described in this entry. Antigen unknown. With 60 Vbeta and 13 Jbeta primers, the PCR was carried out. The data were produced by immunoSEQ multiplex PCR, yet TCRdb's version contains in-frame clones alone and is incomplete. The table has 100,000 to 120,000 clones, 75% to 90% seen once. The sample is drawn from a study of cytomegalovirus exposure and HLA in healthy donors. The wider study: The Caucasian-associated ancestry cluster held more than 80% of over 350 genotyped donors. Study-wide findings and caveats: A missense variant in DCLRE1C was later tied to TCR beta V- and J-gene trimming. Through in vitro validation, a few CMV-associated chains were shown to be specific for CMV antigens.

What was sequenced was PBMCs. This clonotype was sampled from a man between 40 and 49 years old in good health and CMV-seronegative.

CDR3 in amino acids: CASRGLGGGGALDEQYF. In DNA, the CDR3 is TGCGCCAGCAGGGGTTTGGGTGGCGGGGGGGCCTTGGACGAGCAGTACTTC. The chain has TRBV5-1 and TRBJ2-7; 9 positions agree with TRBD2. In germline, CDR1 is SGHRS, CDR2 YFSETQ. The CDR3 extends over 17 amino acids. Germline trimming cut 5 bases from V and 5 bases from J; bases unmatched to any gene: 17.